The 13 T cell receptor beta chains below all came from one sample that was sequenced in a study of Tregs in tolerant kidney transplant recipients. Measured with immunoSEQ multiplex PCR; TCRdb has only the in-frame clones, and not every one. The table has about 100,000 clones, roughly 93% seen once. The sequencing used CD4+ T cells from blood, collected before the transplant. These receptors originate from a human donor who received a combined kidney and bone marrow transplant.

The V and J genes are TRBV19 and TRBJ2-2; TRBD2 aligns across 7 bases. CDR3 size: 14 residues. Germline V gene lookup returns CDR1 LNHDA and CDR2 SQIVND (reference sequence). The V and J ends lost 8 bases and 3 bases, in that order; junction bases with no gene match: 6. The CDR3 DNA reads as TGTGCCAGTCGGAAGCGGGAAGACACCGGGGAGCTGTTTTTT. Its translation: CASRKREDTGELFF.

The chain joins TRBV19 to TRBJ2-5; TRBD2 might be the D (5 bases). V lost 5 bases, J lost 6 bases, and 10 bases lay in between. The germline CDR1 and CDR2 sequences are LNHDA and SQIVND (reference sequence). This CDR3 is built from 12 residues. In DNA form, the CDR3 reads TGTGCCAGTAGTGGAGGAATACAGACCCAGTACTTC. Amino acids: CASSGGIQTQYF.

This chain connects TRBV9 to TRBJ2-1; D gene uncertain. The CDR3 contains 15 residues. Germline CDR1 reads SGDLS; CDR2 reads YYNGEE. Trimming shortened V by 0 bases and J by 1 base, and 8 bases separated the two germline ends. The CDR3 DNA reads TGTGCCAGCAGCGTAGGGCCCCCGTCCTACAATGAGCAGTTCTTC. Its protein is CASSVGPPSYNEQFF.

The chain has TRBV11-3 and TRBJ2-4, with 13 bases lining up with TRBD2. This CDR3 comprises 14 residues. CDR1 SGHNT and CDR2 YENEEA come from the germline V gene. With V trimmed by 5 bases and J by 8 bases, 3 bases remained unmatched. DNA of the CDR3: TGTGCCAGCAGCCGCGGGACTAGCGGGGACATTCAGTACTTC. Its protein product is CASSRGTSGDIQYF.

The rearrangement uses TRBV11-3 and TRBJ1-1, with 8 nucleotides matching TRBD1. The germline V gene has CDR1 SGHNT and CDR2 YENEEA. Unmatched junction bases numbered 9, after V lost 1 base and J lost 11 bases. The CDR3 extends over 14 amino acids. The CDR3 DNA reads as TGTGCCAGCAGCTTAGCAGGACAGGGAAGAGGGGCTTTCTTT. It translates to CASSLAGQGRGAFF. Using reference TRBV11-3 and TRBJ1-1 for the parts outside the CDR3, the full variable domain is EAGVVQSPRYKIIEKKQPVAFWCNPISGHNTLYWYLQNLGQGPELLIRYENEEAVDDSQLPKDRFSAERLKGVDSTLKIQPAELGDSAVYLCASSLAGQGRGAFFGQGTRLTVV.

The gene calls are TRBV6-1 and TRBJ2-2, with no clear D. The length of the CDR3 is 15 residues. Germline V CDR1 and CDR2: MNHNS, SASEGT. The V end was cut by 4 bases, the J end by 0 bases, with 9 bases between. The CDR3 protein is CASSVRLTNTGELFF. CDR3 DNA: TGTGCCAGCAGTGTACGACTTACGAACACCGGGGAGCTGTTTTTT.

The V call is TRBV9, the J call TRBJ2-5; 10 bases match TRBD2. The CDR3 covers 16 residues. V lost 0 bases to trimming and J lost 4 bases; unmatched junction nucleotides: 6. Germline V gives CDR1 SGDLS, CDR2 YYNGEE. The CDR3 sequence: CASSVGASGGLETQYF. The CDR3 DNA is TGTGCCAGCAGCGTAGGGGCTAGCGGGGGCTTAGAGACCCAGTACTTC.

The chain employs TRBV9 and TRBJ2-3, with 11 bases that match TRBD2. The CDR3 covers 18 residues. V lost 4 bases and J lost 1; bases outside the gene matches: 11. Germline CDR1 and CDR2: SGDLS and YYNGEE. CDR3 nucleotides: TGTGCCAGCAGCTTATTAGCGGGAGGGCCCTCGGGCACAGATACGCAGTATTTT. This sequence encodes CASSLLAGGPSGTDTQYF.

The rearrangement links TRBV5-1 to TRBJ2-1; 12 positions agree with TRBD2. Losses at the gene ends were 2 bases for V and 0 bases for J; bases not matched to a gene: 18. Looked up from germline, CDR1 is SGHRS and CDR2 is YFSETQ. This CDR3 is built from 22 residues. Written as DNA, the CDR3 is TGCGCCAGCAGCTTCGGCGGTAAGGTTCTAGCGGGGGGGCTTGTCTCCTACAATGAGCAGTTCTTC. Translation: CASSFGGKVLAGGLVSYNEQFF.

The CDR3 spells CASSSRMNTEAFF. CDR3 coding DNA: TGTGCCAGCAGCTCTAGGATGAACACTGAAGCTTTCTTT. The chain carries TRBV7-3 and TRBJ1-1, with D hard to call. The germline V gene has CDR1 SGHTA and CDR2 FQGTGA. V was shortened by 4 bases and J by 0 bases, with 6 bases between the two germline ends. The CDR3 has 13 amino acids. The full variable domain, its missing parts supplied by reference TRBV7-3 and TRBJ1-1, is GAGVSQTPSNKVTEKGKYVELRCDPISGHTALYWYRQSLGQGPEFLIYFQGTGAADDSGLPNDRFFAVRPEGSVSTLKIQRTERGDSAVYLCASSSRMNTEAFFGQGTRLTVV.

The V and J genes are TRBV5-1 and TRBJ2-2; D is possibly TRBD2 (5 bases). This CDR3 spans 15 amino acids. Germline V gene sequence: CDR1 SGHRS, CDR2 YFSETQ. Trimming took off 0 bases at V and 2 bases at J, with 8 bases between the two ends. The CDR3 sequence is CASSLVGSNTGELFF. DNA for the CDR3: TGCGCCAGCAGCTTGGTTGGGAGTAACACCGGGGAGCTGTTTTTT.

The chain couples TRBV7-7 to TRBJ2-5, with D hard to call. CDR3 size: 12 residues. The V end was cut by 2 bases, the J end by 4 bases, with 5 bases between. Germline V lookup: CDR1 SSHAT, CDR2 FNYEAQ (reference sequence). The chain's CDR3 is CASSLTSETQYF. DNA of the CDR3: TGTGCCAGCAGCTTAACATCAGAGACCCAGTACTTC.

This chain joins TRBV7-9 and TRBJ2-3; 10 bases align to TRBD2. The CDR3 runs 15 residues. Germline V gives CDR1 SEHNR, CDR2 FQNEAQ (reference sequence). V lost 2 bases, J lost 1 base, and 0 bases stayed unmatched. This CDR3 is CASSLLAGGTDTQYF. CDR3 DNA: TGTGCCAGCAGCTTACTAGCGGGAGGCACAGATACGCAGTATTTT.